Presented here are 21 T cell receptor beta chains from one specimen sequenced in a study of blood T cells in healthy people across ages. Then a second PCR, running roughly 7 to 11 cycles, was carried out with a sample-barcoded 5' primer and a J-beta primer mix. Via MiXCR, TCRdb re-called the 5' RACE reads, giving one row per CDR3 protein. The table has about 670,000 distinct CDR3 sequences, less than 45% seen once. Sequencing was done on a sample of blood. Receptors originate from a man older than 75 in good health.

A note on this clonotype: A read error may be the cause here, since a much bigger clone is one base away. Here the CDR3 reads CAITGTGSYSEQFF. For the CDR3, the DNA is TGTGCCATCACCGGGACAGGCTCCTACAGTGAGCAGTTCTTC. This chain uses TRBV7-9 with TRBJ2-1; TRBD1 aligns across 8 bases. Germline CDR1 is SEHNR and CDR2 is FQNEAQ (reference sequence). This CDR3 is 14 amino acids long. The full variable domain, in which reference TRBV7-9 and TRBJ2-1 provide the parts outside the CDR3, is DTGVSQNPRHKITKRGQNVTFRCDPISEHNRLYWYRQTLGQGPEFLTYFQNEAQLEKSRLLSDRFSAERPKGSFSTLEIQRTEQGDSAMYLCAITGTGSYSEQFFGPGTRLTVL.

This clonotype was detected only once. The CDR3 loop reads CASSSQNPVWQPQHF. CDR3 nucleotide sequence: TGTGCCAGCAGTTCCCAAAACCCAGTTTGGCAGCCCCAGCATTTT. The chain employs TRBV6-5 and TRBJ1-5; D unresolved. The V and J ends lost 4 bases and 7 bases respectively, with 17 bases between them. Per the germline V gene, CDR1 is MNHEY and CDR2 is SVGAGI. The CDR3 runs 15 residues.

Concerning this clonotype itself: An end of the junction does not agree with germline; a read error may underlie this. The V gene is TRBV28, the J gene TRBJ2-2; TRBD1 matches 7 bases. The CDR3 covers 15 residues. Germline-derived CDR1 and CDR2 are MDHEN and SYDVKM. CDR3 DNA: TGTGCCAACAGTTTACAGGGGCCGGACACCGGGGAGCTGTTTTTT. Its protein product is CANSLQGPDTGELFF.

The CDR3 reads CASSQEKDGEKLFF. The CDR3 DNA follows: TGTGCCAGCAGCCAAGAGAAGGATGGTGAAAAACTGTTTTTT. The chain uses TRBV4-2 and TRBJ1-4; D uncertain. The CDR3 totals 14 residues. The V end lost 0 bases, the J end lost 7 bases, and 9 bases lay between the germline ends. Looked up from germline, CDR1 is LGHNA and CDR2 is YNFKEQ.

This clonotype was seen at least ten times. The chain uses TRBV3-1 and TRBJ2-5; TRBD1 matches at 9 bases. The CDR3 has 15 residues. The germline CDR1 and CDR2 sequences are LGHDT and YNNKEL (reference sequence). J gave up 1 base and V 5 bases, and 5 bases lay outside the gene matches. The CDR3 region has the DNA TGTGCCAGCAGCACCCCGACAGGGGGCCAAGAGACCCAGTACTTC. Its translation is CASSTPTGGQETQYF.

This clonotype was counted between two and nine times. The rearrangement links TRBV7-9 to TRBJ2-7; D is unclear. The CDR3 is 11 amino acids. CDR1 and CDR2 from the germline V gene are SEHNR and FQNEAQ (reference sequence). The V gene lost 5 bases and the J gene lost 7 bases, with 9 bases spanning the gap. CDR3 residues: CASSPTLEQYF. The CDR3 DNA is TGTGCCAGCAGCCCTACCCTAGAGCAGTACTTC.

This clonotype was found once. V usage is TRBV7-3 and J usage is TRBJ2-1, with 9 bases lining up with TRBD2. The closer fit of TRBJ2-7 to the DNA end suggests the J call may be wrong. The CDR3 is made up of 16 amino acids. CDR1 SGHTA and CDR2 FQGTGA come from the germline V gene. CDR3 nucleotides: TGTGCCAGCACCCAGACTAGCGGTCCCTCCTACAATGAGCAGTACTTC. As protein: CASTQTSGPSYNEQYF.

The chain has TRBV7-9 and TRBJ2-4; 7 bases match TRBD2. The DNA end is more similar to TRBJ2-5, so the J call may be wrong. The CDR3 is 16 residues long. Germline V CDR1 and CDR2: SEHNR, FQNEAQ (reference sequence). CDR3: CASSLAEGGGQETQYF. For the CDR3, the DNA is TGTGCCAGCAGCTTAGCAGAGGGCGGGGGTCAAGAGACCCAGTACTTC.

This clonotype was seen a handful of times. This chain links TRBV12-3 or TRBV12-4 with TRBJ2-4; D gene ambiguous. Trimming left V 6 bases short and J 0 bases short, with 6 bases between. The CDR3 is made up of 13 amino acids. The CDR3, as DNA: TGTGCCAGCAGGCCGGGAGCCAAAAACATTCAGTACTTC. Its protein product is CASRPGAKNIQYF.

The chain couples TRBV10-3 to TRBJ2-7; D is unclear. CDR3 length equals 14 residues. The V end was cut by 11 bases, the J end by 7 bases, with 24 bases between. From germline, CDR1 is ENHRY and CDR2 SYGVKD. DNA for the CDR3: TGTGCCTCCTGGCCTGGGCAACCCGACTGGGAGCAGTACTTC. Its protein is CASWPGQPDWEQYF.

The table lists this clonotype with many counts. V usage is TRBV5-4 and J usage is TRBJ2-3; 10 bases match TRBD2. V dropped 6 bases and J dropped 1; count of bases not matched to a gene: 8. This CDR3 has 16 amino acids. CDR1 is SGHNT and CDR2 is YYREEE in the germline V gene (reference sequence). This chain's CDR3 is CASTSRGTSGTDTQYF. CDR3 in DNA: TGTGCCAGCACCTCTCGAGGGACTAGCGGCACAGATACGCAGTATTTT. The full variable domain, in which reference TRBV5-4 and TRBJ2-3 provide the parts outside the CDR3, is ETGVTQSPTHLIKTRGQQVTLRCSSQSGHNTVSWYQQALGQGPQFIFQYYREEENGRGNFPPRFSGLQFPNYSSELNVNALELDDSALYLCASTSRGTSGTDTQYFGPGTRLTVL.

This clonotype was counted a few times. The chain uses TRBV10-1 and TRBJ1-6; D may be TRBD1 (5 bases). With 4 bases removed from V and 8 bases from J, the gap between germline ends came to 6 bases. This CDR3 spans 12 amino acids. From germline, CDR1 is WNHNN and CDR2 SYGVQD (reference sequence). The CDR3 DNA follows: TGCGCCAGCAGTGTGGGGGATTCACCCCTCCACTTT. It yields the protein CASSVGDSPLHF.

This clonotype was seen only a few times. The rearrangement joins TRBV20-1 to TRBJ1-4; 7 bases align to TRBD1. The junction had 13 bases not matched to a gene; V was cut back by 6 bases and J by 0 bases. CDR3 length: 17 amino acids. Germline CDR1 is DFQATT and CDR2 is SNEGSKA (reference sequence). The CDR3 DNA reads TGCAGTGCACCTAAATCAGGGGGTAGTGCAACTAATGAAAAACTGTTTTTT. Translated: CSAPKSGGSATNEKLFF.

V and J are TRBV7-3 and TRBJ2-2; a possible D gene is TRBD2 (6 bases). Trimming removed 0 bases from V and 7 bases from J, with 18 bases in between. Germline V gene lookup returns CDR1 SGHTA and CDR2 FQGTGA. The CDR3 covers 17 residues. CDR3 in DNA: TGTGCCAGCAGCTTAACCCCGACTAGTGCCGGGGGCGGGGAGCTGTTTTTT. Protein product: CASSLTPTSAGGGELFF.

The sample holds a few counts of this clonotype. The V and J genes are TRBV3-1 and TRBJ2-1; 11 bases agree with TRBD2. This CDR3 has 15 amino acids. The germline V gene has CDR1 LGHDT and CDR2 YNNKEL (reference sequence). J lost 7 bases, V lost 2 bases, and 4 bases had no gene match. The CDR3 region is CASSQPLAGVNEQFF. The CDR3 bases are TGTGCCAGCAGCCAACCACTAGCGGGAGTGAATGAGCAGTTCTTC.

This chain uses TRBV2 with TRBJ2-5; perhaps TRBD1 as D (6 bases). V dropped 8 bases and J dropped 2 bases, with 15 bases sitting between them. The CDR3 contains 14 residues. Germline V gene sequence: CDR1 SNHLY, CDR2 FYNNEI. CDR3 residues: CASASGALQETQYF. In DNA, the CDR3 is TGTGCCAGCGCGTCAGGGGCCCTTCAAGAGACCCAGTACTTC.

This clonotype was seen only a few times. The rearrangement joins TRBV20-1 to TRBJ2-7, with 7 bases aligning to TRBD1. Germline V gives CDR1 DFQATT, CDR2 SNEGSKA (reference sequence). Losses at the gene ends were 4 bases for V and 5 bases for J; bases not matched to a gene: 14. The CDR3 extends over 15 amino acids. CDR3: CSATLIDRDEDEQYF. The CDR3 nucleotides read TGCAGTGCTACCCTAATAGACAGGGACGAAGACGAGCAGTACTTC.

The chain links TRBV24-1 to TRBJ2-5; D unclear. The V end lost 1 base, the J end lost 2 bases, and 13 bases lay between the germline ends. Germline V gene lookup returns CDR1 KGHDR and CDR2 SFDVKD. The CDR3 sequence is 16 residues long. The CDR3 protein is CATSDFSALKQETQYF. The CDR3, as DNA: TGTGCCACCAGTGATTTTTCGGCACTAAAACAAGAGACCCAGTACTTC.

This clonotype was detected many times. V gene TRBV4-2 combines with J gene TRBJ1-2; D unresolved. CDR3 length: 13 residues. CDR1 is LGHNA and CDR2 is YNFKEQ in the germline V gene. Trimming pared 2 bases from V and 4 bases from J, leaving 8 bases between. The CDR3 is CASSQQGGYGYTF. The CDR3 bases are TGTGCCAGCAGCCAACAAGGAGGCTATGGCTACACCTTC.

The chain uses TRBV20-1 and TRBJ2-1; D ambiguous. Between the trimmed V and J ends, which lost 6 bases and 0 bases, there was a span of 15 bases. Germline V lookup: CDR1 DFQATT, CDR2 SNEGSKA (reference sequence). The CDR3 contains 15 residues. This chain's CDR3 is CSAGVPRSSYNEQFF. DNA of the CDR3: TGCAGTGCAGGAGTGCCTAGGAGCTCCTACAATGAGCAGTTCTTC.

The chain couples TRBV18 to TRBJ2-3, with TRBD2 identical over 12 bases. V shed 7 bases and J 0 bases; nucleotides not matched to a gene: 5. Germline V lookup: CDR1 KGHSH, CDR2 LQKENI. There are 16 residues in the CDR3. The CDR3 sequence is CASWTSGTSSTDTQYF. CDR3 DNA: TGTGCCAGCTGGACTAGCGGGACCTCTAGCACAGATACGCAGTATTTT. The full variable domain, in which reference TRBV18 and TRBJ2-3 provide the parts outside the CDR3, is NAGVMQNPRHLVRRRGQEARLRCSPMKGHSHVYWYRQLPEEGLKFMVYLQKENIIDESGMPKERFSAEFPKEGPSILRIQQVVRGDSAAYFCASWTSGTSSTDTQYFGPGTRLTVL.